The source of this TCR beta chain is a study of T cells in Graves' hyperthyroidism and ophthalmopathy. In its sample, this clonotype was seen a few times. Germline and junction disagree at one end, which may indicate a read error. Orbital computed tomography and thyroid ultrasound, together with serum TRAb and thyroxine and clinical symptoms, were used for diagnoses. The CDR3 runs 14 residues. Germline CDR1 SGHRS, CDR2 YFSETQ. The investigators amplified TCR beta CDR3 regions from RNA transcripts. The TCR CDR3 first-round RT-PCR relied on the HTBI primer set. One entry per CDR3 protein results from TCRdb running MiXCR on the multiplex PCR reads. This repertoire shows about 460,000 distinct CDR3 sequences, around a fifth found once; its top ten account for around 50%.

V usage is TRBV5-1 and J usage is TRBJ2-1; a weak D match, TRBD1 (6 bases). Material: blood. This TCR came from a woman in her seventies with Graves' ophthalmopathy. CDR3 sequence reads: CASSTDRSYNEQFF. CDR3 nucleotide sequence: TGTGCCAGCAGCACGGACAGATCCTACAATGAGCAGTTCTTC.